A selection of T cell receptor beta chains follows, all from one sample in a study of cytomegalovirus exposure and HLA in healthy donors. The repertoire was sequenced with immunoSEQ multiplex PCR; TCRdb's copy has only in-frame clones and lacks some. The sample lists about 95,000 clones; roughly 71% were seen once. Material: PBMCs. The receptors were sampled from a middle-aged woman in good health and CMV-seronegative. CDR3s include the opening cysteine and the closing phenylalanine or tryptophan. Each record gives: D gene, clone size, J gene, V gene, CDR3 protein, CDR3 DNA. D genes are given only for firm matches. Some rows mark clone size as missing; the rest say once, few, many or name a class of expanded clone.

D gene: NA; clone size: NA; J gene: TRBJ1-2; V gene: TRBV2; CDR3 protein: CASSLGFTGSGYTF; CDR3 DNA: TGTGCCAGCAGTTTAGGCTTCACAGGGTCCGGCTACACCTTC
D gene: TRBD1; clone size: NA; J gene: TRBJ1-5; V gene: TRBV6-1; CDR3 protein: CASSEPRQGAFGNQPQHF; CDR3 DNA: TGTGCCAGCAGTGAACCAAGGCAGGGGGCTTTTGGCAATCAGCCCCAGCATTTT
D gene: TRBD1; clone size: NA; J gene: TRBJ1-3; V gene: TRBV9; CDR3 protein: CASSVAPDRAGNTIYF; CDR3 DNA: TGTGCCAGCAGCGTAGCCCCTGACAGGGCTGGAAACACCATATATTTT
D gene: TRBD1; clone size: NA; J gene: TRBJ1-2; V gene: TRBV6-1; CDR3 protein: CASKDGTGWFGYTF; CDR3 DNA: TGTGCCAGCAAGGATGGGACAGGGTGGTTTGGCTACACCTTC
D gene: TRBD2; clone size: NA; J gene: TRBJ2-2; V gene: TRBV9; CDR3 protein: CASSVVAGDTGELFF; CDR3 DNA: TGTGCCAGCAGCGTAGTTGCGGGGGACACCGGGGAGCTGTTTTTT
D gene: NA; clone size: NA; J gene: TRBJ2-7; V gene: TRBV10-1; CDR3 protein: CASSDPLAGSYEQYF; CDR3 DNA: TGCGCCAGCAGTGACCCGTTGGCGGGGTCCTACGAGCAGTACTTC
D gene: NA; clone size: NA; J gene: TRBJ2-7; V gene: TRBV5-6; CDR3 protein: CASEDYSTSIEQYF; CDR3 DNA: TGTGCCAGCGAGGACTATAGTACGTCCATCGAGCAGTACTTC
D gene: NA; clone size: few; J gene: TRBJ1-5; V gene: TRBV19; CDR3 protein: CASSAGPGRIGNQPQHF; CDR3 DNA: TGTGCCAGTAGTGCCGGGCCGGGGAGGATAGGAAATCAGCCCCAGCATTTT
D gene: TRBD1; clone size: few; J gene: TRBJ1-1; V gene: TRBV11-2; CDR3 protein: CASSLETGVPTEAFF; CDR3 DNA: TGTGCCAGCAGCTTAGAGACAGGGGTGCCCACTGAAGCTTTCTTT
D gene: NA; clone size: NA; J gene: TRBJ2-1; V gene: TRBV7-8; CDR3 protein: CASSLVRWQGGNEQFF; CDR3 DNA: TGTGCCAGCAGCTTAGTCCGTTGGCAGGGAGGCAATGAGCAGTTCTTC
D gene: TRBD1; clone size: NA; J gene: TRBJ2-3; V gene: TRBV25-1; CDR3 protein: CASSETDRDTDTQYF; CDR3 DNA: TGTGCCAGCAGTGAAACCGACAGGGACACAGATACGCAGTATTTT
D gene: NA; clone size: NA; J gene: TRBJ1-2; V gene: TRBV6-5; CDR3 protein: CASSTRGGGYTF; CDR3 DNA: TGTGCCAGCAGTACCAGGGGCGGTGGCTACACCTTC
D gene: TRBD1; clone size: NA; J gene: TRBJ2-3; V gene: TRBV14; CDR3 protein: CASSPRDSSTDTQYF; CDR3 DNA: TGTGCCAGCAGCCCGAGGGACAGCTCCACAGATACGCAGTATTTT
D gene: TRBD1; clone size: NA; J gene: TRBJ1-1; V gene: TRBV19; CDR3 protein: CASSQQGGRGNTEAFF; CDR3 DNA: TGTGCCAGTAGCCAACAAGGGGGCCGGGGGAACACTGAAGCTTTCTTT
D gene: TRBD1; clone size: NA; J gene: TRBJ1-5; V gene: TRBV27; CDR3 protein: CASSLVSGSRGQPQHF; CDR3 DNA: TGTGCCAGCAGTTTAGTGTCCGGGAGCAGGGGGCAGCCCCAGCATTTT
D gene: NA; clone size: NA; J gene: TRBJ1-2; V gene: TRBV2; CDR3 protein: CAKRTATLDYGYTF; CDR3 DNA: TGTGCCAAAAGAACAGCCACTTTGGACTATGGCTACACCTTC
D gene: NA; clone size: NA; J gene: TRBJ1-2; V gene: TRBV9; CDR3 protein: CASSPQGRDGYTF; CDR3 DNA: TGTGCCAGCAGCCCCCAGGGGCGGGATGGCTACACCTTC
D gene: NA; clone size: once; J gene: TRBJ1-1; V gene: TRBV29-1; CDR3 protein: CSVASRGARNTEAFF; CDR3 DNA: TGCAGCGTTGCGTCGCGAGGAGCACGGAACACTGAAGCTTTCTTT
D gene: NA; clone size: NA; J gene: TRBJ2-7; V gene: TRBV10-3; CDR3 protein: CAISGGTYEQYF; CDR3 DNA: TGTGCCATCAGTGGCGGAACCTACGAGCAGTACTTC
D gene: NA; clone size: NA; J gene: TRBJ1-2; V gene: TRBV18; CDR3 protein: CASSPLDTLRDGYTF; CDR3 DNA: TGTGCCAGCTCACCCCTCGACACGCTGCGTGATGGCTACACCTTC
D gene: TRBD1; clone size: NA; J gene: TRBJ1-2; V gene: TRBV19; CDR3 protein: CASSIGTGGHYGYTF; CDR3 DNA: TGTGCCAGTAGTATCGGTACAGGGGGCCACTATGGCTACACCTTC
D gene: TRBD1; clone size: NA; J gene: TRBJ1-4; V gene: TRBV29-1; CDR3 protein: CSVAPGQREKLFF; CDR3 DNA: TGCAGCGTCGCCCCGGGACAGAGGGAAAAACTGTTTTTT
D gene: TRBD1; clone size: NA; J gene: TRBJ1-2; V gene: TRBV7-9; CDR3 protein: CASSLIDRGRESNGYTF; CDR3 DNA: TGTGCCAGCAGCTTAATCGACAGGGGGCGCGAGAGCAATGGCTACACCTTC
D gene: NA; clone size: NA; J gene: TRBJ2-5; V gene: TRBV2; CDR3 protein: CASTFEGSFQETQYF; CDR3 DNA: TGTGCCAGCACCTTCGAGGGATCCTTCCAAGAGACCCAGTACTTC
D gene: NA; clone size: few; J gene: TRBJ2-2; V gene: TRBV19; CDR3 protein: CASSIGVPNTGELFF; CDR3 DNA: TGTGCCAGTAGTATCGGGGTCCCGAACACCGGGGAGCTGTTTTTT
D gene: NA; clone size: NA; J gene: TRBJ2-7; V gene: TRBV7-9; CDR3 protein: CASSLDRLAGTGQYF; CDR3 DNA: TGTGCCAGCAGCTTGGATAGGCTGGCGGGGACCGGGCAGTACTTC
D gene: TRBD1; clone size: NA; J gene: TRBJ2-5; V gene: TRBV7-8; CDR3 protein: CASSHRGTQETQYF; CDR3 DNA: TGTGCCAGCAGCCACAGGGGGACCCAAGAGACCCAGTACTTC
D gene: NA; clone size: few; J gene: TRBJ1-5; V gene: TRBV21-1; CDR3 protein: CASSNHKYQPQHF; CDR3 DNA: TGTGCCAGCAGCAACCACAAATATCAGCCCCAGCATTTT
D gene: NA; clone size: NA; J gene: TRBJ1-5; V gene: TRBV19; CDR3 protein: CASARQNSNQPQHF; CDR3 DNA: TGTGCCAGTGCGAGACAGAATAGCAATCAGCCCCAGCATTTT
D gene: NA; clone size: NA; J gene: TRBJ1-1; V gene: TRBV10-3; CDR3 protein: CAINQGTEAFF; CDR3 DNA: TGTGCCATCAACCAGGGCACTGAAGCTTTCTTT
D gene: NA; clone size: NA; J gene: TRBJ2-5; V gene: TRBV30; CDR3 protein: CAWSAHETQYF; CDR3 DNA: TGTGCCTGGAGCGCACACGAGACCCAGTACTTC
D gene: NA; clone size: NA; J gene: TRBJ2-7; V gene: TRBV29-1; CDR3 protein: CSVEGGTPYEQYF; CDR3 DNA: TGCAGCGTTGAAGGGGGGACACCGTACGAGCAGTACTTC
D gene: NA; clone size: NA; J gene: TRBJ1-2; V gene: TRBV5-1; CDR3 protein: CASSLQGSNYGYTF; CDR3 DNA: TGCGCCAGCAGCTTGCAGGGATCAAACTATGGCTACACCTTC
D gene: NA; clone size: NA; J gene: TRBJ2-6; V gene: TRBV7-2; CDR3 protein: CASSLAARGSGANVLTF; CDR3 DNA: TGTGCCAGCAGCTTAGCGGCCCGGGGTTCTGGGGCCAACGTCCTGACTTTC
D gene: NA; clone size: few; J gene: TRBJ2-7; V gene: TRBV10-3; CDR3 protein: CAISEGVPSSYEQYF; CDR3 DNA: TGTGCCATCAGCGAAGGGGTACCCAGCTCCTACGAGCAGTACTTC
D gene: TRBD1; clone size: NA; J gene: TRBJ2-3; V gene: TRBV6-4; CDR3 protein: CASSEVARGRIPDTQYF; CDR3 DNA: TGTGCCAGCAGTGAAGTTGCCAGGGGGCGCATTCCAGATACGCAGTATTTT
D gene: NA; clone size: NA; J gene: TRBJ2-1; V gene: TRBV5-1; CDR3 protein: CASSLGWDTEQFF; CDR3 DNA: TGCGCCAGCAGCTTGGGTTGGGACACAGAGCAGTTCTTC
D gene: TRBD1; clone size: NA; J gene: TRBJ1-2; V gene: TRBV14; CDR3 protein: CASSRDSFYGYTF; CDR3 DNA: TGTGCCAGCAGCCGGGACAGCTTTTATGGCTACACCTTC
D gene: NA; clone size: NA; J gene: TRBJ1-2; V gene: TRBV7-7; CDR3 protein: CASSSPGTGTF; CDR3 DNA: TGTGCCAGCAGCTCCCCCGGAACAGGCACCTTC
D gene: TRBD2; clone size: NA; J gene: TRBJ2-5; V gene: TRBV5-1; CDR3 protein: CASSLVTTSGGQMKETQYF; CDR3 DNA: TGCGCCAGCAGCTTGGTCACCACTAGCGGGGGCCAGATGAAAGAGACCCAGTACTTC
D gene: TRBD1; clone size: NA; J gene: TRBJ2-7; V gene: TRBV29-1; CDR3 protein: CSVELGRGLYEQYF; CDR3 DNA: TGCAGCGTTGAACTGGGCAGGGGGCTTTACGAGCAGTACTTC
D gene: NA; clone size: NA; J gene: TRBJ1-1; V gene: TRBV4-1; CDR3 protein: CASSQTAGMNTEAFF; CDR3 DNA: TGCGCCAGCAGCCAGACGGCGGGAATGAACACTGAAGCTTTCTTT
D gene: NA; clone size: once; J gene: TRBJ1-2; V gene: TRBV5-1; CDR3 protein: CASSLDGGQGYGYTF; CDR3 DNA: TGCGCCAGCAGCTTGGACGGAGGGCAGGGATATGGCTACACCTTC
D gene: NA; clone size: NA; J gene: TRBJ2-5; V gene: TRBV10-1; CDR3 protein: CASSEGAAETQYF; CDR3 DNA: TGCGCCAGCAGTGAGGGGGCTGCAGAGACCCAGTACTTC
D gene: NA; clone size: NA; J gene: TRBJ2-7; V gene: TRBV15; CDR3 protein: CATSYQTDAYEQYF; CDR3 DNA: TGTGCCACCAGCTATCAGACAGACGCCTACGAGCAGTACTTC
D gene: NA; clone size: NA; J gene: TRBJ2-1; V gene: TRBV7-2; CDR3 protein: CASSGVPSYGEQFF; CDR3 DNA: TGTGCCAGCAGCGGAGTCCCAAGTTATGGTGAGCAGTTCTTC
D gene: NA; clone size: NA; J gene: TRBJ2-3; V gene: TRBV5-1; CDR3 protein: CASSLASNTDTQYF; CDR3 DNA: TGCGCCAGCAGCTTGGCTAGCAACACAGATACGCAGTATTTT
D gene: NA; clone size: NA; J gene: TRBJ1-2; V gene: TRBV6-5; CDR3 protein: CASSYHSVYGYTF; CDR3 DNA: TGTGCCAGCAGTTACCATTCAGTTTATGGCTACACCTTC
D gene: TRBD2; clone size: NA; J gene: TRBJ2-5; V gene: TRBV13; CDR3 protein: CASSPGSGAKTQYF; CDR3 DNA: TGTGCCAGCAGCCCAGGTAGCGGGGCGAAGACCCAGTACTTC
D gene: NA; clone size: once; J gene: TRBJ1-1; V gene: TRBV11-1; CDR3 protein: CASSRDDRLNTEAFF; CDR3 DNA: TGTGCCAGCAGCCGTGACGACAGATTGAACACTGAAGCTTTCTTT
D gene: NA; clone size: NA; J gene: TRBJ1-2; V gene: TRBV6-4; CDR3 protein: CASSEGEGNGYTF; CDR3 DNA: TGTGCCAGCAGTGAAGGGGAGGGTAATGGCTACACCTTC
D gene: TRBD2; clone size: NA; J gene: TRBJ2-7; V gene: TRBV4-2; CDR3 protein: CASSQDPGLAGYEQYF; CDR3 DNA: TGTGCCAGCAGCCAAGATCCGGGACTAGCGGGCTACGAGCAGTACTTC
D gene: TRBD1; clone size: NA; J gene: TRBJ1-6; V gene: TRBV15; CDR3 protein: CATSRTAGQGGNSPLHF; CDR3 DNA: TGTGCCACCAGCAGAACGGCGGGACAGGGAGGGAATTCACCCCTCCACTTT